This TCR beta chain was recorded in a study of cytomegalovirus exposure and HLA in healthy donors. The study's findings and limits: Cytomegalovirus status was reportedly diagnosed by the classifier with high specificity and sensitivity.

The CDR3 extends over 14 amino acids. CDR1 and CDR2 from the germline V gene are SNHLY and FYNNEI. Trimming shortened V by 4 bases and J by 1 base, and 10 bases separated the two germline ends. On this clone: Antigen specificity is unknown.

The PCR ran on 60 Vbeta and 13 Jbeta primers. Clones were read by immunoSEQ multiplex PCR, and TCRdb kept only the in-frame ones, dropping some. This table has over 110,000 clones, 65% to 80% appearing once. The source material was PBMCs. The V and J genes are TRBV2 and TRBJ1-1; weak D call: TRBD1 (5 bases). The receptor comes from a woman between 45 and 60 years old in good health and CMV-seropositive. The CDR3 DNA sequence: TGTGCCAGCAGTGCGGGACTGACGAACACTGAAGCTTTCTTT. Translation gives CASSAGLTNTEAFF.